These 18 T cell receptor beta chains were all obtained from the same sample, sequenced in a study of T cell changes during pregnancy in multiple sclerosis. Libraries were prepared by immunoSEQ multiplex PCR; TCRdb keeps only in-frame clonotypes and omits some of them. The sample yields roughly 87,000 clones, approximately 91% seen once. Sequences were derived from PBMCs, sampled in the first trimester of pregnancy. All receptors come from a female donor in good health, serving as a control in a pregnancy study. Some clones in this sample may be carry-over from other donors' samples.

The CDR3: CASSMDRGRANEQFF. The DNA for the CDR3 is TGTGCCAGCAGCATGGACAGGGGGCGCGCTAATGAGCAGTTCTTC. The chain uses TRBV11-1 and TRBJ2-1; 11 nucleotides match TRBD1. Germline V gives CDR1 SGHAT, CDR2 FQDESV (reference sequence). The V and J ends lost 5 bases and 7 bases, in that order; junction bases with no gene match: 7. The CDR3 runs to 15 residues.

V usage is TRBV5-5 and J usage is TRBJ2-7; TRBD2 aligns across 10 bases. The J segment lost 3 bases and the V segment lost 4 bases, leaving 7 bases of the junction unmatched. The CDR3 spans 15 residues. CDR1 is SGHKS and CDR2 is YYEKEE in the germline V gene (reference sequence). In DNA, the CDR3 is TGTGCCAGCAGCCAGGGGCTAGCGGGAGTCTACGAGCAGTACTTC. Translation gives CASSQGLAGVYEQYF.

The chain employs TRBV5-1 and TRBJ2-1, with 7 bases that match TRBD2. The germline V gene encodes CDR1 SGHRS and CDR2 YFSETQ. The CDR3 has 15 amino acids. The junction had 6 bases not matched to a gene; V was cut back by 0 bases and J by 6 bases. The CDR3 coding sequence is TGCGCCAGCAGCTTGGCAGGAAGCGGGATCAATGAGCAGTTCTTC. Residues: CASSLAGSGINEQFF.

CDR3 protein: CASSQEGPLAGGEQFF. The CDR3 DNA follows: TGCGCCAGCAGCCAAGAAGGCCCACTAGCGGGTGGTGAGCAGTTCTTC. This chain uses TRBV4-1 with TRBJ2-1; 9 bases line up with TRBD2. The CDR3 is made up of 16 amino acids. The germline CDR1 and CDR2 sequences are MGHRA and YSYEKL. V lost 0 bases, J lost 9 bases, and 9 bases stayed unmatched.

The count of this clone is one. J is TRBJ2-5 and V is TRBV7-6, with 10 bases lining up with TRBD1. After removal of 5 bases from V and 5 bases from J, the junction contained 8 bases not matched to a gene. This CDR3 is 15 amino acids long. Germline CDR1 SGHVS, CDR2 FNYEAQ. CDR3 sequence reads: CASSPTGGALETQYF. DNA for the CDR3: TGTGCCAGCAGCCCGACAGGGGGCGCGTTGGAGACCCAGTACTTC.

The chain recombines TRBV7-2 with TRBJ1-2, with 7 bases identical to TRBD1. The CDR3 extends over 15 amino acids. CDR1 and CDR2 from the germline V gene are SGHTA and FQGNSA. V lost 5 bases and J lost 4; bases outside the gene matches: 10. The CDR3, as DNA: TGTGCCAGCAGCCCTTCCGCGGCAGGGGGCTATGGCTACACCTTC. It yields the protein CASSPSAAGGYGYTF. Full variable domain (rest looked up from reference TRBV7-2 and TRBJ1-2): GAGVSQSPSNKVTEKGKDVELRCDPISGHTALYWYRQSLGQGLEFLIYFQGNSAPDKSGLPSDRFSAERTGGSVSTLTIQRTQQEDSAVYLCASSPSAAGGYGYTFGSGTRLTVV.

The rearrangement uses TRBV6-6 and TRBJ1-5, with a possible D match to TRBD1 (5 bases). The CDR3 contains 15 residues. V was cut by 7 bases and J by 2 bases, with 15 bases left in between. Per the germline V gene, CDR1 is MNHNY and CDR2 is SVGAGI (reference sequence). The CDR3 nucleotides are TGTGCCAGCACCGAGGGGAGGGAGGGCAATCAGCCCCAGCATTTT. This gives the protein CASTEGREGNQPQHF.

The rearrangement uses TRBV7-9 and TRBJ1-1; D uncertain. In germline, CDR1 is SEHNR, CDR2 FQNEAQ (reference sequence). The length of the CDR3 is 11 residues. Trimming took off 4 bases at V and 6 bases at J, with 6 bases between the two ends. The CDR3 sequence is CASSYTPEAFF. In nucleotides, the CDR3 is TGTGCCAGCAGCTACACGCCTGAAGCTTTCTTT.

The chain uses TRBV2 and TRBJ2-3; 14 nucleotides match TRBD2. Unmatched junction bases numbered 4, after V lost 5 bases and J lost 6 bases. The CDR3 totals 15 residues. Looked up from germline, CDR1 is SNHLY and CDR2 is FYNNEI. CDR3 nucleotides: TGTGCCAGCAGTCGGGGGACTAGCGGGAGTGATACGCAGTATTTT. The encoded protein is CASSRGTSGSDTQYF.

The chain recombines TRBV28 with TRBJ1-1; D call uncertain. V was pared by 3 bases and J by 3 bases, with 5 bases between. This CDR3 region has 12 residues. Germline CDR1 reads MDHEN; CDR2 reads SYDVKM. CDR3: CASSLADTEAFF. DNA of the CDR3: TGTGCCAGCAGTTTGGCCGACACTGAAGCTTTCTTT.

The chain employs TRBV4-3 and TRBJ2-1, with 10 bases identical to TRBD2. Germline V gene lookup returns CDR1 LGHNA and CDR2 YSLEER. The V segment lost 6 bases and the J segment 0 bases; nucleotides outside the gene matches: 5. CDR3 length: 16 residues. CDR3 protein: CASSPLAGASYNEQFF. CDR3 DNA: TGCGCCAGCAGTCCTCTAGCGGGGGCCTCCTACAATGAGCAGTTCTTC.

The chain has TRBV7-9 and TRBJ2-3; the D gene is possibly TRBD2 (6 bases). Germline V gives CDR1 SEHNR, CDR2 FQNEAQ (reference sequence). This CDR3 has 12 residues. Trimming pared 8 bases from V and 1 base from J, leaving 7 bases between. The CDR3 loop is CASPGGTDTQYF. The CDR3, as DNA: TGTGCCAGCCCGGGGGGCACAGATACGCAGTATTTT.

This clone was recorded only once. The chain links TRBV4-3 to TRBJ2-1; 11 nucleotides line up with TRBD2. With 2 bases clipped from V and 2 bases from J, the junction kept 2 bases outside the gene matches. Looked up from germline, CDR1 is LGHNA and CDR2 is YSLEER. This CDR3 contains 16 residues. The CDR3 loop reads CASSQLAGGPYNEQFF. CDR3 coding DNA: TGCGCCAGCAGCCAATTAGCGGGAGGGCCCTACAATGAGCAGTTCTTC.

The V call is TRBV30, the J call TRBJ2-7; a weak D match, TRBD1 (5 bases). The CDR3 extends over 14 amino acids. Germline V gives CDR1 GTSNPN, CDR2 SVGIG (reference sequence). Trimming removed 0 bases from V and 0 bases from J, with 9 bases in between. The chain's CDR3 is CAWSVLQDSYEQYF. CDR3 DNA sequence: TGTGCCTGGAGTGTACTACAGGACTCCTACGAGCAGTACTTC.

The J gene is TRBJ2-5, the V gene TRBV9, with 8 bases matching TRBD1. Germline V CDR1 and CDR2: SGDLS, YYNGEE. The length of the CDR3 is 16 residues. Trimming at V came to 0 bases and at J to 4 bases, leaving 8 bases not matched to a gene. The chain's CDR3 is CASSVVSGQGRETQYF. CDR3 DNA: TGTGCCAGCAGCGTAGTGTCCGGACAGGGAAGAGAGACCCAGTACTTC. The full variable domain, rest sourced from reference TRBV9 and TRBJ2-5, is DSGVTQTPKHLITATGQRVTLRCSPRSGDLSVYWYQQSLDQGLQFLIQYYNGEERAKGNILERFSAQQFPDLHSELNLSSLELGDSALYFCASSVVSGQGRETQYFGPGTRLLVL.

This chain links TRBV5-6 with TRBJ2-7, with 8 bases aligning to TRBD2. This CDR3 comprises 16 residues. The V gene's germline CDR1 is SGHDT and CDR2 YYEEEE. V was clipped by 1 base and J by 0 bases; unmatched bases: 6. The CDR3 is CASSLRGGTTSYEQYF. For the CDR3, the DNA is TGTGCCAGCAGCTTGCGGGGGGGGACTACCTCCTACGAGCAGTACTTC. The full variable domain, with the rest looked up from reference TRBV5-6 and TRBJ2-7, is DAGVTQSPTHLIKTRGQQVTLRCSPKSGHDTVSWYQQALGQGPQFIFQYYEEEERQRGNFPDRFSGHQFPNYSSELNVNALLLGDSALYLCASSLRGGTTSYEQYFGPGTRLTVT.

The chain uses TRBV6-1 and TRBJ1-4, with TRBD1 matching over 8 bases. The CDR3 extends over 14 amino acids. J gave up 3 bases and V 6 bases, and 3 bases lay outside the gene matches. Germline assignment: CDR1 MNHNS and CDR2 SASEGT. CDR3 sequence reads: CASRMTGANEKLFF. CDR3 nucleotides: TGTGCCAGCAGGATGACAGGGGCTAATGAAAAACTGTTTTTT.

The CDR3 spells CASSMGQGLKYTGELFF. In DNA, the CDR3 is TGTGCCAGTAGTATGGGACAGGGGTTGAAGTACACCGGGGAGCTGTTTTTT. This sequence joins TRBV19 and TRBJ2-2, with 10 bases lining up with TRBD1. Germline V lookup: CDR1 LNHDA, CDR2 SQIVND (reference sequence). The CDR3 runs 17 residues. J lost 3 bases, V lost 3 bases, and 7 bases had no gene match.